A selection of T cell receptor beta chains follows, all from one sample in a study of response to subunit inactivated influenza vaccine. TCRdb fed the RT-PCR reads into MiXCR, producing one record per CDR3 protein. This sample has under 550,000 distinct CDR3 sequences, with about 7.2% found just once. Sequencing was performed on PBMCs from blood, taken about 24 months after vaccination. The source of these receptors is a man between 50 and 69 years old who received an inactivated influenza vaccine. CDR3s include the opening cysteine and the closing phenylalanine or tryptophan. The D gene is left open where the match is weak. Clone size is given for some rows only: seen once, a few or many times, or a class if the clone is expanded.

cdr3_aa cdr3_nt d_call clone_size j_call v_call
CASSYSRVGGYGYTF TGTGCCAGCAGTTACTCGCGCGTGGGGGGCTATGGCTACACCTTC - few TRBJ1-2 TRBV6-5
CASSLVPGPGANVLTF TGTGCCAGCAGCTTAGTACCAGGTCCAGGGGCCAACGTCCTGACTTTC - many TRBJ2-6 TRBV11-2
CASSRARANEQFF TGCGCCAGCAGCCGGGCGCGAGCGAATGAGCAGTTCTTC - many TRBJ2-1 TRBV4-1
CASSQDLTGGAKDIQYF TGCGCCAGCAGCCAAGATCTTACAGGGGGGGCAAAAGACATTCAGTACTTC - - TRBJ2-4 TRBV4-1
CSARKGKAFF TGCAGTGCTAGAAAGGGCAAAGCTTTCTTT - - TRBJ1-1 TRBV20-1
CASSQETAQGVGYTF TGTGCCAGCAGCCAAGAGACGGCCCAGGGGGTGGGCTACACCTTC TRBD1 many TRBJ1-2 TRBV4-2
CASRPSSTDTQYF TGTGCCAGCAGGCCTAGCAGCACAGATACGCAGTATTTT - many TRBJ2-3 TRBV7-2
CSARDLQSRGSYEQYF TGCAGTGCTAGGGATCTCCAATCGCGTGGGTCCTACGAGCAGTACTTC - many TRBJ2-7 TRBV20-1
CASSYSTAGPYEQYF TGTGCCAGCAGTTACTCGACAGCGGGACCCTACGAGCAGTACTTC TRBD2 - TRBJ2-7 TRBV6-5
CASSEYEASVYEQYF TGTGCCAGCAGTGAATACGAGGCTAGCGTCTACGAGCAGTACTTC - - TRBJ2-7 TRBV25-1
CASSPNQGSGANVLTF TGTGCCAGCAGCCCGAACCAAGGTTCTGGGGCCAACGTCCTGACTTTC - few TRBJ2-6 TRBV6-2/TRBV6-3
CASSSSYGYTF TGTGCCAGCAGCTCCTCATATGGCTACACCTTC - many TRBJ1-2 TRBV12-3/TRBV12-4
CASSLVGGASGELFF TGTGCCAGCAGCTTAGTCGGGGGGGCCTCCGGGGAGCTGTTTTTT TRBD2 - TRBJ2-2 TRBV7-2
CASSPGVAGTFTGELFF TGCGCCAGCAGCCCTGGGGTAGCGGGGACTTTTACCGGGGAGCTGTTTTTT TRBD2 few TRBJ2-2 TRBV4-1
CASSQAGTGGSYEQYF TGCGCCAGCAGCCAAGCCGGGACAGGGGGCTCCTACGAGCAGTACTTC TRBD1 - TRBJ2-7 TRBV4-1
CASSLQGQISYEQYF TGTGCCAGCAGCCTCCAAGGACAGATTTCCTACGAGCAGTACTTC - few TRBJ2-7 TRBV5-5
CSARDRPPGGQFF TGCAGTGCTAGAGATCGGCCTCCGGGTGGGCAGTTCTTC - many TRBJ2-1 TRBV20-1
CASSFLAGNQETQYF TGCGCCAGCAGCTTTCTGGCGGGGAACCAAGAGACCCAGTACTTC - many TRBJ2-5 TRBV5-1
CSVIEQQGARGYTF TGCAGCGTAATAGAGCAACAGGGGGCGCGGGGCTACACCTTC TRBD1 many TRBJ1-2 TRBV29-1
CSVDGRQMNTEAFF TGCAGCGTTGACGGGCGGCAGATGAACACTGAAGCTTTCTTT - - TRBJ1-1 TRBV29-1
CASSRTSGIGTGELFF TGTGCCAGCAGTCGTACTAGCGGGATTGGCACCGGGGAGCTGTTTTTT TRBD2 - TRBJ2-2 TRBV3-1
CASSRYDSGGYTF TGTGCCAGCAGCCGCTACGACTCTGGGGGCTACACCTTC - few TRBJ1-2 TRBV5-5
CASRLLPSGAYGEQFF TGTGCCAGCAGACTCCTGCCTAGCGGGGCCTATGGCGAGCAGTTCTTC TRBD2 many TRBJ2-1 TRBV6-1
CSASAPYGPTYEQYF TGCAGTGCTAGTGCCCCCTATGGGCCGACCTACGAGCAGTACTTC - many TRBJ2-7 TRBV20-1
CASSLTGSGNTIYF TGTGCCAGCAGCTTAACGGGGAGTGGAAACACCATATATTTT - many TRBJ1-3 TRBV12-3/TRBV12-4
CASSQSVGELFF TGTGCCAGCTCCCAATCGGTCGGGGAGCTGTTTTTT - - TRBJ2-2 TRBV18
CASSPGPGWGTDTQYF TGTGCCAGTAGTCCCGGACCCGGATGGGGCACAGATACGCAGTATTTT - - TRBJ2-3 TRBV19
CASSPRPDGGYTF TGTGCCAGCAGCCCGAGACCCGACGGGGGCTACACCTTC - - TRBJ1-2 TRBV12-3/TRBV12-4
CASSPHGQGYVETQYF TGCGCCAGCAGCCCCCACGGACAGGGCTATGTGGAGACCCAGTACTTC TRBD1 many TRBJ2-5 TRBV5-1
CASSRGGGEETQYF TGTGCCAGCAGTCGGGGAGGAGGTGAGGAGACCCAGTACTTC - - TRBJ2-5 TRBV7-2
CASSRGLAGGPYEQYF TGTGCCAGCAGCCGGGGACTAGCGGGAGGGCCCTACGAGCAGTACTTC TRBD2 - TRBJ2-7 TRBV28
CSASPTGELNEQFF TGCAGTGCTAGTCCTACAGGGGAGCTCAATGAGCAGTTCTTC TRBD1 - TRBJ2-1 TRBV20-1
CSAPGLAGDGTDTQYF TGCAGTGCGCCGGGACTAGCGGGAGATGGCACAGATACGCAGTATTTT TRBD2 few TRBJ2-3 TRBV20-1
CASSRTGRYSNQPQHF TGTGCCAGCAGTCGGACAGGACGGTATAGCAATCAGCCCCAGCATTTT TRBD1 - TRBJ1-5 TRBV6-1
CSASAASGGPWDTQYF TGCAGTGCTAGTGCGGCTAGCGGGGGCCCCTGGGATACGCAGTATTTT TRBD2 few TRBJ2-3 TRBV20-1
CASSLDGVRTGELFF TGTGCCAGCAGTTTAGACGGGGTACGGACCGGGGAGCTGTTTTTT - many TRBJ2-2 TRBV12-3/TRBV12-4
CASSPGLTGGEAFF TGTGCCAGCAGTCCCGGGCTTACGGGCGGTGAAGCTTTCTTT - few TRBJ1-1 TRBV6-1
CASSLAGQRNEKLFF TGTGCCAGCAGCTTGGCTGGGCAGCGAAATGAAAAACTGTTTTTT - many TRBJ1-4 TRBV5-6
CATSRDFVLGRSYEQYF TGTGCCACCAGCAGAGACTTCGTGTTAGGCCGCTCCTACGAGCAGTACTTC - few TRBJ2-7 TRBV15
CASSLEASGIPTDTQYF TGTGCCAGCAGCTTAGAAGCTAGCGGGATTCCCACAGATACGCAGTATTTT TRBD2 many TRBJ2-3 TRBV7-6
CAWSGAPQGENEQFF TGTGCCTGGAGTGGCGCGCCCCAGGGCGAGAATGAGCAGTTCTTC - few TRBJ2-1 TRBV30
CASSQRRQYNEQFF TGTGCCAGCAGCCAACGTCGACAGTACAATGAGCAGTTCTTC - many TRBJ2-1 TRBV3-1
CASSQGEGGAEAFF TGCGCCAGCAGCCAAGGAGAGGGAGGAGCTGAAGCTTTCTTT - many TRBJ1-1 TRBV4-1
CASSRGTRGEQFF TGTGCCAGCAGCCGCGGGACCCGGGGTGAGCAGTTCTTC - - TRBJ2-1 TRBV3-1
CASSLQSGRDTGELFF TGTGCCAGCAGCTTGCAGTCGGGCAGGGACACCGGGGAGCTGTTTTTT - - TRBJ2-2 TRBV5-6
CASSLDRVGYGYTF TGTGCCAGCAGCTTGGATCGGGTTGGCTATGGCTACACCTTC - many TRBJ1-2 TRBV5-4
CASSQEGTAANFGGNQPQHF TGTGCCAGCAGCCAAGAAGGGACCGCCGCTAATTTTGGGGGCAATCAGCCCCAGCATTTT - few TRBJ1-5 TRBV4-2
CASSQTLSSYEQYF TGTGCCAGCAGTCAGACACTCAGCTCCTACGAGCAGTACTTC - - TRBJ2-7 TRBV6-1